The 27 T cell receptor beta chains presented below share a single source sample, sequenced in a study of blood T cells in healthy people across ages. A second PCR of roughly 6 to 12 cycles used a sample-barcoded 5' primer and a J-beta primer mix. TCRdb processed the 5' RACE reads anew with MiXCR; each CDR3 protein has one entry. This sample has 1,500,000 or so distinct CDR3 sequences; approximately 43% occur once, and the top ten carry less than 5%. Sequences were obtained from blood. These receptors were taken from a young woman in good health.

About this clonotype itself: With a much larger clone just one base away, this may be a read error. V is TRBV11-2 and J is TRBJ2-5; unclear D gene. Trimming shortened V by 5 bases and J by 1 base, and 11 bases separated the two germline ends. Germline CDR1 and CDR2: SGHAT and FQNNGV. This CDR3 spans 14 amino acids. This chain's CDR3 is CASSVGQFQETQYF. The CDR3 nucleotides are TGTGCCAGCAGCGTAGGGCAGTTCCAAGAGACCCAGTACTTC.

This clonotype was seen a handful of times. This chain links TRBV7-2 with TRBJ1-1; D may be TRBD1 (6 bases). This CDR3 has 13 residues. V was clipped by 4 bases and J by 7 bases, with 13 bases between them. Germline V gene data show CDR1 as SGHTA and CDR2 as FQGNSA. DNA of the CDR3: TGTGCCAGCAGCTCTACAGGGTACAGTGAAGCTTTCTTT. It specifies CASSSTGYSEAFF.

This clonotype was detected a few times. The DNA for the CDR3 is TGTGCCAGCAGGCGGGACAGGGGGAATTCACCCCTCCACTTT. Residues: CASRRDRGNSPLHF. V usage is TRBV12-3 or TRBV12-4 and J usage is TRBJ1-6; 11 bases fit TRBD1. CDR3 length: 14 amino acids. The junction had 2 bases not matched to a gene; V was cut back by 6 bases and J by 7 bases.

The chain couples TRBV2 to TRBJ2-1; D gene uncertain. The V end was cut by 8 bases, the J end by 1 base, with 9 bases between. This CDR3 spans 13 amino acids. The germline CDR1 and CDR2 sequences are SNHLY and FYNNEI. The DNA of the CDR3 is TGTGCCAGCGCACCGGATTCCTACAATGAGCAGTTCTTC. It specifies CASAPDSYNEQFF. The variable domain in full, completed from reference TRBV2 and TRBJ2-1, reads EPEVTQTPSHQVTQMGQEVILRCVPISNHLYFYWYRQILGQKVEFLVSFYNNEISEKSEIFDDQFSVERPDGSNFTLKIRSTKLEDSAMYFCASAPDSYNEQFFGPGTRLTVL.

The chain employs TRBV5-1 and TRBJ2-1, with 7 bases aligning to TRBD1. CDR3 length equals 14 residues. The ends lost 4 bases at V and 8 bases at J; junction bases unmatched: 9. CDR1 is SGHRS, CDR2 YFSETQ, per germline. CDR3 sequence reads: CASSPGGSDDEQFF. In nucleotides, the CDR3 is TGCGCCAGCAGCCCAGGGGGTTCCGACGATGAGCAGTTCTTC.

V gene TRBV7-3 combines with J gene TRBJ2-5; D is tentatively TRBD1 or TRBD2 (5 bases each). The V and J ends lost 3 bases and 11 bases respectively, with 22 bases between them. Germline V gene data show CDR1 as SGHTA and CDR2 as FQGTGA. This CDR3 comprises 15 residues. The CDR3 loop reads CASSLRVRPGGEQYF. The CDR3 region has the DNA TGTGCCAGCAGCTTGAGAGTCCGCCCTGGGGGTGAGCAGTACTTC.

The chain carries TRBV6-6 and TRBJ1-2, with 11 bases aligning to TRBD1. The CDR3 totals 16 residues. V lost 5 bases, J lost 8 bases, and 13 bases stayed unmatched. The germline V gene has CDR1 MNHNY and CDR2 SVGAGI (reference sequence). Here the CDR3 DNA reads TGTGCCAGCAGTACACAAAGGGACAGGGGGTTCATGGGCTACACCTTC. This codes for CASSTQRDRGFMGYTF.

The genes are TRBV7-2 and TRBJ2-3; 7 bases are shared with TRBD2. The trim removed 1 base at V and 3 bases at J, leaving 4 bases unmatched. The germline CDR1 and CDR2 sequences are SGHTA and FQGNSA. The CDR3 is made up of 15 amino acids. CDR3 DNA: TGTGCCAGCAGCTTAGTCGGGGGGATGACAGATACGCAGTATTTT. It yields the protein CASSLVGGMTDTQYF.

The chain uses TRBV4-2 and TRBJ2-3, with unresolved D. Germline lookup yields CDR1 LGHNA and CDR2 YNFKEQ. Between the trimmed V and J ends, which lost 0 bases and 4 bases, there was a span of 8 bases. This CDR3 region has 14 residues. The CDR3 DNA follows: TGTGCCAGCAGCCAAGATGGAATGCCAGATACGCAGTATTTT. Translated, it gives CASSQDGMPDTQYF.

The chain has TRBV7-2 and TRBJ2-3; D remains unclear. Trimming left V 4 bases short and J 4 bases short, with 12 bases between. CDR1 is SGHTA and CDR2 is FQGNSA in the germline V gene. CDR3 length: 14 residues. The CDR3 nucleotides are TGTGCCAGCAGCTCCCTTGCCGGTTCAGATACGCAGTATTTT. It codes for CASSSLAGSDTQYF.

V usage is TRBV11-2 and J usage is TRBJ2-1; D might be TRBD1 or TRBD2, each matching 6 bases. The J call is doubtful: the DNA matches TRBJ2-7 better. The germline V gene encodes CDR1 SGHAT and CDR2 FQNNGV. This CDR3 is built from 16 residues. The CDR3 loop reads CASSLDLGGLYNEQYF. In nucleotides, the CDR3 is TGTGCCAGCAGCTTAGATCTCGGGGGCCTCTACAATGAGCAGTACTTC.

This clonotype has a handful of counts. V gene TRBV10-2 combines with J gene TRBJ1-6; D gene ambiguous. V lost 3 bases and J 0 bases, leaving 9 bases between the germline ends. CDR1 is WSHSY, CDR2 SAAADI, per germline. The CDR3 covers 16 residues. The DNA for the CDR3 is TGCGCCAGCAGTGATTGGACGAGCTCCTATAATTCACCCCTCCACTTT. It codes for CASSDWTSSYNSPLHF.

The table lists this clonotype with a few counts. The chain uses TRBV29-1 and TRBJ1-1; D not resolved. Germline CDR1 and CDR2: SQVTM and ANQGSEA. There are 11 residues in the CDR3. Trimming removed 6 bases from V and 1 base from J, with 6 bases in between. CDR3 protein: CSVTPNTEAFF. The CDR3 coding sequence is TGCAGCGTCACACCGAACACTGAAGCTTTCTTT. The full variable domain, with the rest looked up from reference TRBV29-1 and TRBJ1-1, is SAVISQKPSRDICQRGTSLTIQCQVDSQVTMMFWYRQQPGQSLTLIATANQGSEATYESGFVIDKFPISRPNLTFSTLTVSNMSPEDSSIYLCSVTPNTEAFFGQGTRLTVV.

V is TRBV12-3 or TRBV12-4 and J is TRBJ2-5, with 7 bases that match TRBD2. The J call could be wrong; TRBJ2-7 is a better fit for the DNA end. The CDR3 covers 14 residues. The CDR3 here is CASSWGAGYYEQYF. The DNA for the CDR3 is TGTGCCAGCTCGTGGGGAGCGGGATATTACGAGCAGTACTTC.

The chain joins TRBV4-1 to TRBJ1-4, with D possibly TRBD1 on 5 matching bases. This CDR3 comprises 14 residues. Germline loops: CDR1 MGHRA, CDR2 YSYEKL. The V end lost 4 bases, the J end lost 8 bases, and 14 bases lay between the germline ends. The CDR3 DNA reads as TGCGCCAGCAGCCCAAGCGACAGAGGGGAAAAACTGTTTTTT. Its protein product is CASSPSDRGEKLFF.

The chain joins TRBV4-3 to TRBJ2-3; D is uncertain. The V gene's germline CDR1 is LGHNA and CDR2 YSLEER. This CDR3 has 14 amino acids. The V and J ends lost 0 bases and 6 bases respectively, with 10 bases between them. CDR3 sequence (DNA): TGCGCCAGCAGCCAAGATACCAGCAGGGATACGCAGTATTTT. This codes for CASSQDTSRDTQYF.

This rearrangement joins TRBV15 to TRBJ2-3; D gene uncertain. Looked up from germline, CDR1 is LNHNV and CDR2 is YYDKDF (reference sequence). This CDR3 is built from 12 residues. V was pared by 2 bases and J by 5 bases, with 5 bases between. CDR3 amino acids: CATSRLGDTQYF. The CDR3 region has the DNA TGTGCCACCAGCAGACTGGGAGATACGCAGTATTTT.

The gene calls are TRBV27 and TRBJ2-1; D unclear. V lost 7 bases to trimming and J lost 0 bases, with 10 bases between them. The CDR3 extends over 14 amino acids. Germline CDR1 reads MNHEY; CDR2 reads SMNVEV (reference sequence). CDR3 loop: CASKSSSSYNEQFF. The CDR3 bases are TGTGCCAGCAAGAGCTCAAGCTCCTACAATGAGCAGTTCTTC.

This chain connects TRBV20-1 to TRBJ2-7; D ambiguous. The CDR3 is 13 amino acids. Germline CDR1 is DFQATT and CDR2 is SNEGSKA (reference sequence). V was cut by 3 bases and J by 0 bases, with 9 bases left in between. CDR3 in amino acids: CSARALSSYEQYF. The CDR3 DNA follows: TGCAGTGCTAGGGCACTTTCCTCCTACGAGCAGTACTTC.

The chain uses TRBV7-3 and TRBJ2-3, with 7 bases matching TRBD2. There are 15 residues in the CDR3. The V gene end was trimmed by 1 base and the J gene end by 5 bases; junction bases not matched to a gene: 6. CDR1 is SGHTA and CDR2 is FQGTGA in the germline V gene. The CDR3 nucleotides read TGTGCCAGCAGCTTAAATGCGGGAGAAGGAGATACGCAGTATTTT. Translating gives CASSLNAGEGDTQYF.

The rearrangement uses TRBV24-1 and TRBJ2-4, with D unresolved. The length of the CDR3 is 13 residues. V lost 11 bases, J lost 6 bases, and 16 bases lay in between. Germline CDR1 reads KGHDR; CDR2 reads SFDVKD. CDR3 nucleotides: TGTGCCATTCGACCGCCTTTCCTAAACATTCAGTACTTC. Its translation is CAIRPPFLNIQYF.

This clonotype was seen a handful of times. This chain joins TRBV20-1 and TRBJ2-7; 8 bases are shared with TRBD2. V was clipped by 4 bases and J by 3 bases; unmatched bases: 8. The CDR3 runs 14 residues. The V gene's germline CDR1 is DFQATT and CDR2 SNEGSKA (reference sequence). The CDR3 reads CSATRTSSIYEQYF. Written as DNA, the CDR3 is TGCAGTGCTACGAGGACTAGCAGTATCTACGAGCAGTACTTC.

This clonotype was found once. The rearrangement links TRBV3-1 to TRBJ1-5; D not resolved. V was trimmed by 6 bases and J by 0 bases, leaving 15 bases between them. CDR1 and CDR2 (germline): LGHDT, YNNKEL (reference sequence). The CDR3 contains 16 residues. The CDR3 region is CASRDGDRGSNQPQHF. For the CDR3, the DNA is TGTGCCAGCAGGGACGGCGACCGGGGTAGCAATCAGCCCCAGCATTTT. Complete variable domain (other parts from reference TRBV3-1 and TRBJ1-5): DTAVSQTPKYLVTQMGNDKSIKCEQNLGHDTMYWYKQDSKKFLKIMFSYNNKELIINETVPNRFSPKSPDKAHLNLHINSLELGDSAVYFCASRDGDRGSNQPQHFGDGTRLSIL.

The chain carries TRBV7-9 and TRBJ1-1; D remains ambiguous. V was clipped by 1 base and J by 4 bases, with 10 bases between them. In germline, CDR1 is SEHNR, CDR2 FQNEAQ (reference sequence). CDR3 length equals 14 residues. The CDR3 region is CASSLGVDGTEAFF. The CDR3 bases are TGTGCCAGCAGCTTAGGAGTTGACGGCACTGAAGCTTTCTTT.

Regarding this clonotype: This may stem from a read error, because a much larger clone lies one nucleotide away. This rearrangement joins TRBV6-6 to TRBJ2-7; the match to TRBD2 covers 11 bases. The J call is uncertain, as TRBJ2-5 better fits the DNA end. The germline V gene has CDR1 MNHNY and CDR2 SVGAGI (reference sequence). CDR3 size: 15 residues. The CDR3 nucleotides read TGTGCCAGCAGCTCGGTACTAGCGGGAGTACAGACCCAGTACTTC. It is translated as CASSSVLAGVQTQYF.

The J gene is TRBJ1-5, the V gene TRBV7-2; unclear D gene. V was trimmed by 5 bases and J by 5 bases, leaving 10 bases between them. The germline V gene encodes CDR1 SGHTA and CDR2 FQGNSA. This CDR3 is 13 amino acids long. The CDR3 loop reads CASSRRADQPQHF. In DNA, the CDR3 is TGTGCCAGCAGCCGAAGGGCGGATCAGCCCCAGCATTTT.

The sample holds a few counts of this clonotype. The J gene is TRBJ2-1, the V gene TRBV18; no clear D. Germline V CDR1 and CDR2: KGHSH, LQKENI. Deletions cut 1 base from V and 0 bases from J, with 13 bases between. This CDR3 region has 17 residues. The CDR3 DNA is TGTGCCAGCTCACCACTGCAGGACCAAAGCTCCTACAATGAGCAGTTCTTC. Translating it yields CASSPLQDQSSYNEQFF.